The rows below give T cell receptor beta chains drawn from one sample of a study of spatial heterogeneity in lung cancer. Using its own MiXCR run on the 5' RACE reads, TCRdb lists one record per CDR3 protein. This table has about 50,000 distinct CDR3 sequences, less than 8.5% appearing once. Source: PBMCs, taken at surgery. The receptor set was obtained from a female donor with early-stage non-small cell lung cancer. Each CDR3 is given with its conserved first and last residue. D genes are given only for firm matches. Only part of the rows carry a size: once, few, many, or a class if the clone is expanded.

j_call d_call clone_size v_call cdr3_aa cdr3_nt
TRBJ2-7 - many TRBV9 CASSVEAGGGPYEQYF TGTGCCAGCAGCGTAGAAGCTGGGGGGGGCCCCTACGAGCAGTACTTC
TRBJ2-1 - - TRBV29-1 CSVGRSSYNEQFF TGCAGCGTTGGGAGGAGCTCCTACAATGAGCAGTTCTTC
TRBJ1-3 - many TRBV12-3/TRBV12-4 CASSFGRTFENTIYF TGTGCCAGCAGTTTCGGCAGGACCTTCGAAAACACCATATATTTT
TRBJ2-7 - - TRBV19 CASTPVFKARPNREQYF TGTGCCAGTACCCCGGTTTTCAAGGCGAGGCCCAATCGCGAGCAGTACTTC
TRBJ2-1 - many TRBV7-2 CASSLGPEYAGIYNEQFF TGTGCCAGCAGCTTAGGCCCAGAGTACGCGGGGATTTACAATGAGCAGTTCTTC
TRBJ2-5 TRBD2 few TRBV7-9 CASSSGGVFGETQYF TGTGCCAGCAGCTCGGGGGGAGTTTTCGGAGAGACCCAGTACTTC
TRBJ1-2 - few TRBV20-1 CSARSPANYGYTF TGCAGTGCTAGAAGTCCGGCTAACTATGGCTACACCTTC
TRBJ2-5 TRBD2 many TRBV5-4 CASSLRTSGAETQYF TGTGCCAGCAGCTTAAGGACTAGCGGGGCCGAGACCCAGTACTTC
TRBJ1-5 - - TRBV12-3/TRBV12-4 CASSLTTEGIGQPQHF TGTGCCAGCAGTTTAACTACAGAGGGGATCGGGCAGCCCCAGCATTTT
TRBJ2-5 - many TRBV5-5 CASSFSPAVADSQETQYF TGTGCCAGCAGCTTTTCCCCCGCGGTGGCAGATAGCCAAGAGACCCAGTACTTC
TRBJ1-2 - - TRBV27 CASSSGTNKRGYTF TGTGCCAGCAGTTCCGGGACAAACAAGAGGGGCTACACCTTC
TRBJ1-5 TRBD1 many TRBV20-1 CSASEARRGPGYSNQPQHF TGCAGTGCTAGTGAGGCCAGGAGGGGGCCAGGGTATAGCAATCAGCCCCAGCATTTT
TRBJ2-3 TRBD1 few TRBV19 CASSPQGAWTDTQYF TGTGCCAGTAGTCCACAGGGGGCTTGGACAGATACGCAGTATTTT
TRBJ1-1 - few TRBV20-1 CSARVGGALPTEAFF TGCAGTGCTAGGGTAGGTGGGGCGCTCCCCACTGAAGCTTTCTTT
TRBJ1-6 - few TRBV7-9 CASSLNSPLHF TGTGCCAGCAGCCTTAATTCACCCCTCCACTTT
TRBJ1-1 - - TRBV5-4 CASSPAGTKYTEAFF TGTGCCAGCAGCCCCGCCGGGACAAAGTACACTGAAGCTTTCTTT